This T cell receptor (beta chain) came from a study of cytomegalovirus exposure and HLA in healthy donors. Germline V gene data show CDR1 as MNHEY and CDR2 as SVGAGI. V was trimmed by 3 bases and J by 3 bases, leaving 3 bases between them. This CDR3 contains 11 residues. Everyone who donated was a healthy bone marrow donor. This clone has only a few counts. 13 Jbeta primers and 60 Vbeta primers were used for the PCR. Using immunoSEQ multiplex PCR, the repertoire was profiled, and TCRdb retains in-frame clones only, with some absent. Here the sample spans roughly 180,000 clones, 8.5% to 10% being singletons.

Sample: PBMCs. The genes are TRBV6-5 and TRBJ2-7; D not certain. The sequence derives from a woman in her 30s in good health and CMV-seropositive. This CDR3 is CASSYHYEQYF. The CDR3 DNA is TGTGCCAGCAGTTATCACTACGAGCAGTACTTC.